These T cell receptor beta chains were read from a single sample in a study of human T cells and chemical hapten exposure. TCRdb reprocessed the RACE reads with MiXCR, giving one entry per CDR3 protein. Altogether about 380,000 distinct CDR3 sequences are present, about 6.3% being singletons, with the ten largest covering around 6.1%. The sequences come from whole blood, collected in connection with sensitization to the hapten diphenylcyclopropenone (DPC). These receptors all come from a woman between 18 and 29 years old with alopecia areata. Some clones in this sample may be carry-over from other donors' samples. CDR3s include the opening cysteine and the closing phenylalanine or tryptophan. The D gene is left open where the match is weak. Some rows have no size entry. The others give once, few or many, or a class for an expanded clone.

>few|TRBD1|TRBV5-1|TRBJ2-1
CASSLNAGGNEQFF
TGCGCCAGCAGCTTGAATGCAGGGGGCAATGAGCAGTTCTTC
>few|-|TRBV3-1|TRBJ2-3
CASSLARAADTQYF
TGTGCCAGCAGCCTCGCGAGGGCAGCAGATACGCAGTATTTT
>many|-|TRBV7-2|TRBJ1-1
CASSHKTTVARTSNTEAFF
TGTGCCAGCAGCCATAAGACAACAGTGGCGAGGACGTCGAACACTGAAGCTTTCTTT
>few|-|TRBV9|TRBJ2-2
CASSATGAANTGELFF
TGTGCCAGCAGCGCTACGGGGGCGGCGAACACCGGGGAGCTGTTTTTT
>few|TRBD1|TRBV6-5|TRBJ1-1
CASSRDRGEDTEAFF
TGTGCCAGCAGCCGCGACAGGGGAGAGGACACTGAAGCTTTCTTT
>-|-|TRBV21-1|TRBJ2-3
CASSKAPDRGLGDTQYF
TGTGCCAGCAGCAAAGCCCCGGACAGGGGGCTTGGAGATACGCAGTATTTT
>many|TRBD2|TRBV2|TRBJ2-7
CAGTGMGGDEQYF
TGTGCCGGGACGGGAATGGGGGGGGACGAGCAGTACTTC
>-|-|TRBV7-8|TRBJ2-3
CASSFYSITGTDTQYF
TGTGCCAGCAGCTTCTACTCTATCACCGGCACAGATACGCAGTATTTT
>few|TRBD1|TRBV28|TRBJ1-1
CASSPTGLAAEAFF
TGTGCCAGCAGCCCGACAGGGCTGGCGGCTGAAGCTTTCTTT
>many|TRBD1|TRBV12-3/TRBV12-4|TRBJ1-2
CASRKDRGRDGYTF
TGTGCCAGCAGGAAGGACAGGGGGCGCGATGGCTACACCTTC
>many|-|TRBV25-1|TRBJ2-5
CASSEARGPETQYF
TGTGCCAGCAGTGAAGCACGTGGCCCAGAGACCCAGTACTTC
>few|-|TRBV12-3/TRBV12-4|TRBJ2-5
CASSLNRVQETQYF
TGTGCCAGCAGTCTTAACAGGGTCCAAGAGACCCAGTACTTC
>many|TRBD1|TRBV10-3|TRBJ1-4
CATRDSLNEKLFF
TGTGCCACCAGGGACAGCCTTAATGAAAAACTGTTTTTT
>few|-|TRBV20-1|TRBJ1-4
CSAREGGATNEKLFF
TGCAGTGCTAGAGAGGGGGGAGCAACTAATGAAAAACTGTTTTTT
>-|-|TRBV10-3|TRBJ2-7
CAISGTANSEQYF
TGTGCCATCAGTGGGACAGCGAATAGCGAGCAGTACTTC
>few|TRBD2|TRBV12-3/TRBV12-4|TRBJ2-5
CASSDSGGGQETQYF
TGTGCCAGCAGTGATAGCGGGGGCGGACAAGAGACCCAGTACTTC
>-|-|TRBV3-1|TRBJ2-1
CASSRLPGLEGFF
TGTGCCAGCAGCCGCCTTCCCGGACTGGAGGGGTTCTTC
>few|-|TRBV4-3|TRBJ2-2
CASSQFRGDTGELFF
TGCGCCAGCAGCCAGTTCCGGGGAGATACCGGGGAGCTGTTTTTT
>few|-|TRBV7-3|TRBJ2-5
CASSLTHQETQYF
TGTGCCAGCAGCTTAACGCACCAAGAGACCCAGTACTTC
>-|TRBD1|TRBV2|TRBJ1-4
CASGWTGGATNEKLFF
TGTGCCAGCGGATGGACAGGGGGCGCAACTAATGAAAAACTGTTTTTT